This T cell receptor (beta chain) was identified in a study of human T cells and chemical hapten exposure (dated by TCRdb to the early 2020s). Background on the whole study: For sensitization, 2% DPC in acetone was applied to a 2 cm by 2 cm area of upper inner arm skin. Blood samples were taken from patients before sensitization (week 0) and then at 2, 6 and about 24 weeks after DPC sensitization. In alopecia patients, the study followed how the peripheral blood TCR repertoire changed in vivo over primary and secondary sensitization to diphenylcyclopropenone (DPC), a hapten. Nearly 30 alopecia patients gave blood for TCR sequencing at one to four time points (pre-sensitization, 2, 6 and 24 weeks). The mostly female patient cohort included alopecia areata with under or over 50% scalp involvement, alopecia totalis and alopecia universalis. Libraries were pooled for sequencing, and per-sample TCR yields varied mainly because of small differences in library volumes within the pool. Patients additionally received weekly therapeutic DPC doses to the scalp throughout the approximately 24-week study period. Patch testing was performed on the upper back with Finn chambers containing 0.01% DPC, and the patch tests were scored after 6 days according to International Contact Dermatitis Research Group standards.

The time point label for this specimen denotes: patch test 1, 2 weeks after DPC sensitization. The label giving this sample's treatment or condition can be read as: therapeutic diphenylcyclopropenone sensitization with weekly scalp DPC. Blood at each patch-test visit was drawn before the patch test was applied. Patients were considered eligible if aged 18 to 70, diagnosed with alopecia and deemed suitable for DPC therapy, and patients were excluded if pregnant. Total RNA was isolated from unfractionated whole blood collected in Tempus Blood RNA tubes. A remark on this clonotype: Its antigen remains unidentified. Base qualities are not provided; no much larger clone lies one nucleotide away.

In the germline V gene, CDR1 corresponds to SGHRS and CDR2 to YFSETQ. Inclusive of the bounding cysteine and phenylalanine, the CDR3 is 13 residues long. The only DNA kept is the CDR3, 39 bases in frame from the first base. V is reduced by 0 bases and J by 6 bases, leaving a spacing of 9 bases between them. General findings and caveats noted by the study authors: No change with DPC sensitization was found in the number of TCRs above 1 in 1000 frequency, and no evidence of global repertoire structure alterations was found. Patch test score correlated positively with the number of PT1 expanded TCRs, reaching significance at thresholds 8, 16 and 32 but not at 4. Because every patient had alopecia, a presumed autoimmune disease, the patients' immune response might differ from that of healthy individuals. Expanded TCRs formed significantly more large CDR3 similarity clusters than pre-sensitization or healthy control sets, consistent with antigen-driven responses. After repeated subsampling, changes were observed in the strength of the expansion versus patch-test correlation and in the threshold at which the correlation became significant.

The library was obtained by RACE. TCRdb lists the instrument as NextSeq 500. Library preparation attached unique molecular identifiers to individual cDNA molecules for quantitative, reproducible TCR counting. From each blood RNA sample, both TCR alpha and TCR beta chains were sequenced. As for the original processing: A median of around 100,000 TCRs per sample was observed, with a range of about 23,224 to 690,600. The Decombinator software suite was used to annotate V, J and CDR3 in the TCR reads. For the PS versus PT1 abundance plots, all samples were subsampled to the same number of TCRs (28,000). TCRs were defined as expanded if absent before sensitization and observed at least eight times at the 2-week time point. TCRdb reran the public reads through fastp at Q25 and MiXCR, keeping productive beta chains. Rows with one shared CDR3 protein collapse into an entry with the most common genes and DNA. TCRdb assigned the V and J calls; the authors' analysis was not used. The sample has approximately 74,000 distinct CDR3 sequences on record, 25% to 40% of them singletons. About 8.9% of the sample comes from the top ten.

This sequence uses TRBV5-1 and TRBJ1-2, with the D segment identity uncertain. The receptor comes from a man aged 40-49 years with alopecia areata. Some clones in this sample may be carry-over from other donors' samples. The specimen comprised whole blood, sampled in connection with sensitization to the hapten diphenylcyclopropenone (DPC). At the DNA level, the sequence is TGCGCCAGCAGCTTGGGACCATCCAATGGCTACACCTTC. Its translation reads: CASSLGPSNGYTF.